Listed here are 30 T cell receptor beta chains from one sample, sequenced in a study of T cell responses to AZD1222 COVID-19 vaccine. The assay was immunoSEQ multiplex PCR, and TCRdb's table has in-frame clones only and misses some. Of about 110,000 clones listed, 90% to 95% are singletons. The material was peripheral blood, obtained on day 0 of AZD1222 vaccination. These receptors were taken from an adult in good health.

V is TRBV5-4 and J is TRBJ1-1; the D gene is possibly TRBD1 (5 bases). The CDR3 totals 14 residues. CDR1 and CDR2 (germline): SGHNT, YYREEE (reference sequence). V lost 2 bases, J lost 5 bases, and 13 bases lay in between. The CDR3 nucleotides read TGTGCCAGCAGCTTATCAGGGAAGGATACTGAAGCTTTCTTT. Translating gives CASSLSGKDTEAFF.

The V gene is TRBV6-6, the J gene TRBJ1-6, with a possible D match to TRBD1 (6 bases). The CDR3 has 13 residues. CDR1 is MNHNY, CDR2 SVGAGI, per germline (reference sequence). Deletions cut 7 bases from V and 9 bases from J, with 13 bases between. CDR3 protein: CASTLEGGSPLHF. The CDR3 nucleotides are TGTGCCAGCACCCTCGAGGGGGGTTCACCCCTCCACTTT.

The V call is TRBV12-5, the J call TRBJ1-2; D is ambiguous. Trimming removed 7 bases from V and 0 bases from J, with 15 bases in between. CDR1 and CDR2 (germline): LGHNT, FRNRAP. The CDR3 covers 15 residues. CDR3 in amino acids: CASVFSPGANYGYTF. For the CDR3, the DNA is TGTGCTAGTGTTTTTTCTCCAGGAGCTAACTATGGCTACACCTTC.

This chain connects TRBV6-5 to TRBJ2-1; TRBD2 agrees at 7 bases. The V gene end was trimmed by 5 bases and the J gene end by 4 bases; junction bases not matched to a gene: 8. The CDR3 covers 15 residues. Germline V gives CDR1 MNHEY, CDR2 SVGAGI. This chain's CDR3 is CASSPSGELYNEQFF. The CDR3 DNA is TGTGCCAGCAGTCCCAGCGGGGAGCTATACAATGAGCAGTTCTTC.

The V and J genes are TRBV10-3 and TRBJ1-2; TRBD1 matches at 9 bases. The J segment lost 6 bases and the V segment lost 3 bases, leaving 8 bases of the junction unmatched. Germline V gene data show CDR1 as ENHRY and CDR2 as SYGVKD. The CDR3 has 15 amino acids. CDR3 loop: CAISDPGQGYDGYTF. The CDR3, as DNA: TGTGCCATCAGTGACCCGGGACAGGGTTATGATGGCTACACCTTC.

The rearrangement links TRBV10-1 to TRBJ2-5; possible D gene TRBD1, 6 bases. The CDR3 is made up of 16 amino acids. The V end was cut by 3 bases, the J end by 1 base, with 15 bases between. Germline V gene sequence: CDR1 WNHNN, CDR2 SYGVQD (reference sequence). In nucleotides, the CDR3 is TGCGCCAGCAGTGAAGTCCTGGGCAGGGGCCAAGAGACCCAGTACTTC. It codes for CASSEVLGRGQETQYF.

This chain links TRBV12-3 or TRBV12-4 with TRBJ1-2; weak D call: TRBD1 (5 bases). V lost 6 bases, J lost 7 bases, and 12 bases lay in between. The CDR3 spans 12 residues. Here the CDR3 DNA reads TGTGCCAGCAGAGCCGGGGACGTTGGCTACACCTTC. This gives the protein CASRAGDVGYTF.

The chain uses TRBV13 and TRBJ1-5, with D unresolved. V was cut by 4 bases and J by 0 bases, with 13 bases left in between. CDR3 length: 16 amino acids. The germline gives CDR1 PRHDT, CDR2 FYEKMQ (reference sequence). CDR3 nucleotides: TGTGCCAGCAGCTCCGGCTACGGTAGTAGCAATCAGCCCCAGCATTTT. It specifies CASSSGYGSSNQPQHF. Filled out from reference TRBV13 and TRBJ1-5, the complete variable domain reads AAGVIQSPRHLIKEKRETATLKCYPIPRHDTVYWYQQGPGQDPQFLISFYEKMQSDKGSIPDRFSAQQFSDYHSELNMSSLELGDSALYFCASSSGYGSSNQPQHFGDGTRLSIL.

The chain has TRBV27 and TRBJ1-2; D remains ambiguous. The ends were cut back, 5 bases at V and 3 bases at J, with 10 bases in the middle. CDR3 length: 13 residues. CDR1 is MNHEY, CDR2 SMNVEV, per germline (reference sequence). The CDR3 nucleotides are TGTGCCAGCAGTCTGACACCCTACTATGGCTACACCTTC. It encodes CASSLTPYYGYTF.

This chain uses TRBV14 with TRBJ1-1, with D possibly TRBD1 on 5 matching bases. CDR3 size: 14 residues. V lost 5 bases to trimming and J lost 4 bases, with 14 bases between them. CDR1 is SGHDN and CDR2 is FVKESK in the germline V gene. CDR3 sequence (DNA): TGTGCCAGCAGCTTTTCCAGGGAGATCACTGAAGCTTTCTTT. Translation gives CASSFSREITEAFF.

The V call is TRBV15, the J call TRBJ2-7; 7 positions match TRBD1. The CDR3 is made up of 14 amino acids. From germline, CDR1 is LNHNV and CDR2 YYDKDF (reference sequence). Losses at the gene ends were 5 bases for V and 0 bases for J; bases not matched to a gene: 4. CDR3 protein: CATSPDRASYEQYF. The CDR3 DNA is TGTGCCACCAGCCCCGACAGGGCCTCCTACGAGCAGTACTTC.

Only a few counts were recorded for this clone. The chain is built from TRBV5-3 and TRBJ2-3; 7 nucleotides line up with TRBD2. TRBV5-3 is designated an ORF whose function remains uncertain. V lost 4 bases to trimming and J lost 2 bases; unmatched junction nucleotides: 7. The CDR3 is 15 amino acids. The CDR3 spells CARSGRAPFTDTQYF. Here the CDR3 DNA reads TGTGCCAGAAGCGGGAGGGCCCCGTTCACAGATACGCAGTATTTT.

This clone was seen a single time. The V call is TRBV5-1, the J call TRBJ2-3; D possibly corresponds to TRBD1 (6 bases). The CDR3 has 17 residues. Germline CDR1 reads SGHRS; CDR2 reads YFSETQ. The V and J ends lost 0 bases and 1 base respectively, with 15 bases between them. The CDR3: CASSLEGQPDGTDTQYF. As DNA, the CDR3 is TGCGCCAGCAGCTTGGAAGGACAGCCGGACGGCACAGATACGCAGTATTTT.

This clone was counted once. This rearrangement joins TRBV29-1 to TRBJ2-7, with D maybe TRBD1 (5 bases). Deletions cut 6 bases from V and 6 bases from J, with 18 bases between. CDR1 is SQVTM and CDR2 is ANQGSEA in the germline V gene. The CDR3 consists of 13 residues. This CDR3 reads CSVSPSGRAEQYF. For the CDR3, the DNA is TGCAGCGTATCCCCATCGGGCAGGGCCGAGCAGTACTTC.

This clone has just one count. The rearrangement joins TRBV18 to TRBJ1-6; tentatively, D is TRBD1 (6 bases). CDR1 is KGHSH and CDR2 is LQKENI in the germline V gene. The CDR3 spans 12 residues. V shed 8 bases and J shed 9 bases, with 11 bases lying between them. The CDR3 nucleotides are TGTGCCAGCGGGGCACAGGGTTCACCCCTCCACTTT. Translated: CASGAQGSPLHF.

This sequence joins TRBV6-5 and TRBJ2-3; 7 bases are a match to TRBD1. Germline V gene data show CDR1 as MNHEY and CDR2 as SVGAGI. Trimming removed 2 bases from V and 4 bases from J; junction bases left unmatched: 6. This CDR3 has 15 amino acids. CDR3 amino acids: CASSYIGTASDTQYF. In nucleotides, the CDR3 is TGTGCCAGCAGTTACATCGGGACAGCTTCAGATACGCAGTATTTT.

The chain uses TRBV3-1 (or the pseudogene TRBV3-2) and TRBJ2-2; D is unresolved. The V and J ends lost 3 bases and 0 bases respectively, with 8 bases between them. The CDR3 covers 15 residues. The germline V gene has CDR1 LGHDT and CDR2 YNNKEL (reference sequence). In DNA, the CDR3 is TGTGCCAGCAGCCAGGGCAGCCCGAACACCGGGGAGCTGTTTTTT. The encoded protein is CASSQGSPNTGELFF.

The chain uses TRBV4-1 and TRBJ1-1; TRBD1 agrees at 8 bases. There are 20 residues in the CDR3. The junction had 16 bases not matched to a gene; V was cut back by 0 bases and J by 1 base. CDR1 and CDR2 from the germline V gene are MGHRA and YSYEKL. Written as DNA, the CDR3 is TGCGCCAGCAGCCAAGAATTTATCCAGGGGGCGCGGGGACCGAACACTGAAGCTTTCTTT. Protein: CASSQEFIQGARGPNTEAFF.

This rearrangement joins TRBV20-1 to TRBJ2-3; TRBD2 matches at 9 bases. The ends lost 3 bases at V and 2 bases at J; junction bases unmatched: 6. This CDR3 has 15 amino acids. Per the germline V gene, CDR1 is DFQATT and CDR2 is SNEGSKA (reference sequence). CDR3 in DNA: TGCAGTGCTAGTCGCAGCGGGGGGTACACAGATACGCAGTATTTT. This gives the protein CSASRSGGYTDTQYF.

The V and J genes are TRBV6-2 or TRBV6-3 and TRBJ1-2; D might be TRBD1 (6 bases). This CDR3 spans 14 amino acids. Looked up from germline, CDR1 is MNHEY and CDR2 is SVGEGT. Trimming removed 0 bases at V and 4 bases at J, with 9 bases between. In nucleotides, the CDR3 is TGTGCCAGCAGTTACTCCGACAGGCCCTATGGCTACACCTTC. This translates into CASSYSDRPYGYTF.

This chain connects TRBV19 to TRBJ2-3, with TRBD1 as a possible D gene (6 bases). V was shortened by 3 bases and J by 0 bases, with 13 bases between the two germline ends. Looked up from germline, CDR1 is LNHDA and CDR2 is SQIVND (reference sequence). The CDR3 is 16 residues long. CDR3 sequence: CASSISLDRSTDTQYF. The DNA of the CDR3 is TGTGCCAGTAGTATCTCCCTCGACAGGAGCACAGATACGCAGTATTTT.

This CDR3 reads CASSPRWGNQPQHF. In DNA form, the CDR3 reads TGTGCCAGTAGTCCCCGTTGGGGCAATCAGCCCCAGCATTTT. This sequence joins TRBV19 and TRBJ1-5; D unresolved. CDR1 LNHDA and CDR2 SQIVND come from the germline V gene (reference sequence). The CDR3 is made up of 14 amino acids. V lost 5 bases and J lost 2, with 10 bases in between.

This sequence joins TRBV5-1 and TRBJ1-2; TRBD1 matches 11 bases. V lost 4 bases and J lost 3; bases outside the gene matches: 8. CDR1 SGHRS and CDR2 YFSETQ come from the germline V gene. The CDR3 runs to 16 residues. The CDR3 nucleotides read TGCGCCAGCAGCCCTGGACAGGGGGCGCTCTACTATGGCTACACCTTC. It yields the protein CASSPGQGALYYGYTF.

This chain uses TRBV6-1 with TRBJ1-2, with D possibly TRBD1 on 6 matching bases. In germline, CDR1 is MNHNS, CDR2 SASEGT. The ends were cut back, 1 base at V and 1 base at J, with 10 bases in the middle. The CDR3 runs to 15 residues. The CDR3 region is CASSEGPGDNYGYTF. The CDR3, as DNA: TGTGCCAGCAGTGAAGGGCCAGGGGATAACTATGGCTACACCTTC.

This clone has just one count. The V gene is TRBV6-5, the J gene TRBJ1-1; D gene unclear. The CDR3 is 14 amino acids. The V gene lost 0 bases and the J gene lost 1 base, with 6 bases spanning the gap. In germline, CDR1 is MNHEY, CDR2 SVGAGI. The CDR3 sequence is CASSYSTRNTEAFF. The CDR3 DNA sequence: TGTGCCAGCAGTTACTCGACGAGGAACACTGAAGCTTTCTTT.

This chain joins TRBV2 and TRBJ1-5; unclear D gene. Germline CDR1 is SNHLY and CDR2 is FYNNEI. V lost 6 bases to trimming and J lost 1 base, with 13 bases between them. The CDR3 has 15 amino acids. DNA for the CDR3: TGTGCCAGCAGCGACGCCCTGGGCAGCAATCAGCCCCAGCATTTT. Translating gives CASSDALGSNQPQHF.

The gene calls are TRBV7-9 and TRBJ1-2; D remains unclear. This CDR3 has 14 amino acids. The V gene's germline CDR1 is SEHNR and CDR2 FQNEAQ (reference sequence). V lost 6 bases to trimming and J lost 5 bases, with 16 bases between them. The chain's CDR3 is CASSNAAADYGYTF. As DNA, the CDR3 is TGTGCCAGCAGTAATGCGGCTGCGGATTATGGCTACACCTTC.

The CDR3 nucleotides are TGTGCCAGCAGCTTAGGCGGGGGGGCCAATGAGCAGTTCTTC. It is translated as CASSLGGGANEQFF. The chain joins TRBV7-2 to TRBJ2-1; 9 positions agree with TRBD2. CDR1 and CDR2 (germline): SGHTA, FQGNSA. The ends lost 1 base at V and 6 bases at J; junction bases unmatched: 1. This CDR3 has 14 residues. Drawing the rest from reference TRBV7-2 and TRBJ2-1, the complete variable domain is GAGVSQSPSNKVTEKGKDVELRCDPISGHTALYWYRQSLGQGLEFLIYFQGNSAPDKSGLPSDRFSAERTGGSVSTLTIQRTQQEDSAVYLCASSLGGGANEQFFGPGTRLTVL.

The J gene is TRBJ2-1, the V gene TRBV5-8; no firm D call. Germline CDR1 SGHTS, CDR2 YDEGEE. Trimming pared 0 bases from V and 0 bases from J, leaving 10 bases between. CDR3 length: 16 residues. The CDR3 spells CASSLGKVFSYNEQFF. In DNA form, the CDR3 reads TGTGCCAGCAGCTTGGGCAAGGTGTTCTCCTACAATGAGCAGTTCTTC. Full variable domain (remainder filled in from reference TRBV5-8 and TRBJ2-1): EAGVTQSPTHLIKTRGQQATLRCSPISGHTSVYWYQQALGLGLQFLLWYDEGEERNRGNFPPRFSGRQFPNYSSELNVNALELEDSALYLCASSLGKVFSYNEQFFGPGTRLTVL.

The chain combines TRBV4-1 with TRBJ1-2; unclear D gene. Germline loops: CDR1 MGHRA, CDR2 YSYEKL. This CDR3 region has 15 residues. Trimming stripped 1 base from V and 0 bases from J, with 9 bases between. CDR3 sequence (DNA): TGCGCCAGCAGCCAAGTTCTGAGAGCTAACTATGGCTACACCTTC. It specifies CASSQVLRANYGYTF.